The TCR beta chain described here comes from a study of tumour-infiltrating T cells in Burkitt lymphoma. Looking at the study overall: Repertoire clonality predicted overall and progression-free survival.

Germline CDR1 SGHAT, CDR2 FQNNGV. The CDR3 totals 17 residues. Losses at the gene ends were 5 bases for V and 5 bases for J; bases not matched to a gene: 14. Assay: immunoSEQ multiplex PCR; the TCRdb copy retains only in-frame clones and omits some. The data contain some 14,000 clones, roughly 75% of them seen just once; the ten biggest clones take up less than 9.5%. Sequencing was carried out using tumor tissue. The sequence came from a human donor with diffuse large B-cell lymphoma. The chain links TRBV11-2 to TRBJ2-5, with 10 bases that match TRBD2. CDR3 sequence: CASSAPASRSGRETQYF. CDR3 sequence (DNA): TGTGCCAGCAGCGCACCCGCCTCGCGTAGCGGGAGGGAGACCCAGTACTTC.